A single sample is the source of the 22 T cell receptor beta chains below, sequenced in a study of control samples from healthy donors and cancer patients. Assay: immunoSEQ multiplex PCR; the TCRdb copy retains only in-frame clones and omits some. The table includes some 150,000 clones, around 94% detected once. The specimen sequenced was PBMCs. The receptors were gathered from a man in his fifties or sixties with colorectal cancer.

This sequence joins TRBV6-1 and TRBJ1-1; D remains ambiguous. CDR1 and CDR2 from the germline V gene are MNHNS and SASEGT. The germline V and J ends were trimmed by 1 base and 1 base, with 10 bases remaining between them. The CDR3 runs 15 residues. The DNA of the CDR3 is TGTGCCAGCAGTGAAGGCGGGTCAGCGAACACTGAAGCTTTCTTT. Amino acids: CASSEGGSANTEAFF.

This chain links TRBV10-2 with TRBJ1-2, with 9 bases aligning to TRBD1. V shed 3 bases and J 8 bases; nucleotides not matched to a gene: 10. The CDR3 extends over 15 amino acids. Germline V gene lookup returns CDR1 WSHSY and CDR2 SAAADI. CDR3 residues: CASSEGTGMPLGYTF. The CDR3 DNA is TGCGCCAGCAGTGAAGGGACAGGGATGCCCCTCGGCTACACCTTC.

The V gene is TRBV6-6, the J gene TRBJ1-2, with 7 bases identical to TRBD1. This CDR3 is built from 14 residues. V trimming: 6 bases; J trimming: 7 bases; junction bases outside the gene matches: 11. The V gene's germline CDR1 is MNHNY and CDR2 SVGAGI (reference sequence). CDR3 region: CASSLGTGVPGYTF. As DNA, the CDR3 is TGTGCCAGCAGCTTAGGCACAGGGGTCCCTGGCTACACCTTC.

The V gene is TRBV6-6, the J gene TRBJ2-3; D possibly matches TRBD1 or TRBD2 (7 bases each). There are 14 residues in the CDR3. V was pared by 6 bases and J by 2 bases, with 12 bases between. The germline CDR1 and CDR2 sequences are MNHNY and SVGAGI (reference sequence). DNA of the CDR3: TGTGCCAGCAGCCCAGGGGGGGTCACAGATACGCAGTATTTT. Its protein product is CASSPGGVTDTQYF.

As for this clone: Within the sample, other DNA sequences also encode this same CDR3. V is TRBV6-1 and J is TRBJ2-2; D uncertain. The CDR3 is 12 residues long. Germline CDR1 MNHNS, CDR2 SASEGT. V lost 2 bases and J lost 6, with 4 bases in between. The CDR3 bases are TGTGCCAGCAGTGAAAGGGCCGGGGAGCTGTTTTTT. Protein sequence: CASSERAGELFF.

V usage is TRBV12-5 and J usage is TRBJ1-1; no clear D gene. The V gene's germline CDR1 is LGHNT and CDR2 FRNRAP. The CDR3 is 11 residues long. V lost 3 bases to trimming and J lost 2 bases, with 1 base between them. CDR3 coding DNA: TGTGCTAGTGGTTTCAACACTGAAGCTTTCTTT. Its protein product is CASGFNTEAFF.

V usage is TRBV5-5 and J usage is TRBJ1-2; D uncertain. Germline CDR1 reads SGHKS; CDR2 reads YYEKEE (reference sequence). V gave up 4 bases and J gave up 2 bases, with 6 bases separating them. The CDR3 is 12 residues long. CDR3 nucleotides: TGTGCCAGCAGCCTCGACAACTATGGCTACACCTTC. Translation: CASSLDNYGYTF. Full variable domain (missing parts from reference TRBV5-5 and TRBJ1-2): DAGVTQSPTHLIKTRGQQVTLRCSPISGHKSVSWYQQVLGQGPQFIFQYYEKEERGRGNFPDRFSARQFPNYSSELNVNALLLGDSALYLCASSLDNYGYTFGSGTRLTVV.

The chain uses TRBV6-2 or TRBV6-3 and TRBJ2-5; 7 bases are a match to TRBD1. The CDR3 runs 12 residues. With V trimmed by 0 bases and J by 10 bases, 2 bases remained unmatched. Germline V lookup: CDR1 MNHEY, CDR2 SVGEGT. The CDR3 DNA reads TGTGCCAGCAGTTACTCCTACAGGGGCCAGTACTTC. Amino acids: CASSYSYRGQYF.

The J gene is TRBJ2-3, the V gene TRBV4-1; no reliable D call. Trimming pared 1 base from V and 0 bases from J, leaving 5 bases between. The germline V gene has CDR1 MGHRA and CDR2 YSYEKL. This CDR3 contains 14 residues. As DNA, the CDR3 is TGCGCCAGCAGCCAAGTGACTAGCACAGATACGCAGTATTTT. This translates into CASSQVTSTDTQYF.

V is TRBV12-1 and J is TRBJ2-7. TRBV12-1 has pseudogene status. The CDR3 has 16 residues. CDR3 region: CASSFAPRTSNYEQYF. CDR3 in DNA: TGTGCCAGCAGCTTTGCTCCCCGGACGTCCAACTACGAGCAGTACTTC.

This clone was seen only a few times. The chain employs TRBV5-4 and TRBJ1-1; possibly TRBD1 for D (5 bases). V dropped 5 bases and J dropped 1 base, with 24 bases sitting between them. Germline V gene data show CDR1 as SGHNT and CDR2 as YYREEE (reference sequence). CDR3 length: 18 amino acids. The CDR3 sequence is CASRSKSGSIFGNTEAFF. Written as DNA, the CDR3 is TGTGCCAGCAGGTCGAAATCAGGGTCGATTTTCGGGAACACTGAAGCTTTCTTT.

V usage is TRBV5-8 and J usage is TRBJ2-3; 14 nucleotides line up with TRBD2. Germline-derived CDR1 and CDR2 are SGHTS and YDEGEE. V shed 4 bases and J 3 bases; nucleotides not matched to a gene: 10. The CDR3 sequence is 18 residues long. The chain's CDR3 is CASSLPGLAGATTDTQYF. CDR3 DNA: TGTGCCAGCAGCCTCCCGGGACTAGCGGGGGCCACGACAGATACGCAGTATTTT.

The rearrangement links TRBV9 to TRBJ2-1; tentatively, D is TRBD1 (6 bases). This CDR3 comprises 15 residues. V was shortened by 4 bases and J by 6 bases, with 17 bases between the two germline ends. Germline-derived CDR1 and CDR2 are SGDLS and YYNGEE. The CDR3: CASSTPTGIANEQFF. CDR3 DNA: TGTGCCAGCAGCACGCCGACAGGAATAGCCAATGAGCAGTTCTTC. The full variable domain, with the rest looked up from reference TRBV9 and TRBJ2-1, is DSGVTQTPKHLITATGQRVTLRCSPRSGDLSVYWYQQSLDQGLQFLIQYYNGEERAKGNILERFSAQQFPDLHSELNLSSLELGDSALYFCASSTPTGIANEQFFGPGTRLTVL.

This clone was counted a single time. V usage is TRBV6-2 or TRBV6-3 and J usage is TRBJ1-5; the D is unclear. Germline CDR1 is MNHEY and CDR2 is SVGEGT. The CDR3 is 14 residues long. Trimming took off 6 bases at V and 2 bases at J, with 11 bases between the two ends. This chain's CDR3 is CASSLADGNQPQHF. In DNA form, the CDR3 reads TGTGCCAGCAGCCTCGCGGATGGCAATCAGCCCCAGCATTTT.

The V call is TRBV5-8, the J call TRBJ1-5, with D maybe TRBD1 (5 bases). This CDR3 is built from 15 residues. Germline CDR1 and CDR2: SGHTS and YDEGEE. The V and J ends lost 0 bases and 3 bases respectively, with 10 bases between them. The CDR3 DNA reads TGTGCCAGCAGCTTGGAGGGGAGACTCAATCAGCCCCAGCATTTT. This sequence encodes CASSLEGRLNQPQHF.

This chain uses TRBV12-3 or TRBV12-4 with TRBJ1-6; possible D gene TRBD1, 5 bases. Trimming removed 3 bases from V and 7 bases from J, with 7 bases in between. The CDR3 covers 13 residues. CDR3 amino acids: CASSFSGNSPLHF. The CDR3 DNA follows: TGTGCCAGCAGTTTTTCAGGGAATTCACCCCTCCACTTT.

The gene calls are TRBV18 and TRBJ2-7; D remains unclear. Trimming removed 2 bases at V and 6 bases at J, with 11 bases between. CDR1 is KGHSH, CDR2 LQKENI, per germline. This CDR3 has 13 amino acids. The CDR3 bases are TGTGCCAGCTCACCAGTGGAGACGGGCGAGCAGTACTTC. It yields the protein CASSPVETGEQYF.

The rearrangement links TRBV21-1 to TRBJ1-5; the table calls TRBD1, which could not be checked here. TRBV21-1 is given as a pseudogene. This CDR3 contains 18 residues. This chain's CDR3 is CASSKKVRGQGKNQPQHF. The DNA of the CDR3 is TGTGCCAGCAGCAAAAAAGTGAGGGGACAGGGTAAAAATCAGCCCCAGCATTTT.

This clone was seen once. The J gene is TRBJ2-3, the V gene TRBV6-4; D might be TRBD1 (5 bases). This CDR3 region has 15 residues. The V end was cut by 0 bases, the J end by 4 bases, with 11 bases between. Looked up from germline, CDR1 is MRHNA and CDR2 is SNTAGT. Written as DNA, the CDR3 is TGTGCCAGCAGTGACTCGACAGAATCGGCAGATACGCAGTATTTT. It specifies CASSDSTESADTQYF.

V and J are TRBV14 and TRBJ2-3; D uncertain. The V end lost 1 base, the J end lost 1 base, and 24 bases lay between the germline ends. This CDR3 spans 20 amino acids. Germline assignment: CDR1 SGHDN and CDR2 FVKESK. The CDR3 here is CASSQGYLNVGGLGTDTQYF. The CDR3 DNA sequence: TGTGCCAGCAGCCAAGGGTACCTTAACGTAGGTGGGTTGGGCACAGATACGCAGTATTTT.

The chain links TRBV5-1 to TRBJ2-5; TRBD2 aligns across 12 bases. The CDR3 consists of 16 residues. Germline-derived CDR1 and CDR2 are SGHRS and YFSETQ. The CDR3 spells CAAAQLLAGGSETQYF. DNA for the CDR3: TGCGCAGCAGCCCAACTACTAGCGGGGGGCTCTGAGACCCAGTACTTC.

The chain links TRBV4-3 to TRBJ2-1; D not certain. Germline-derived CDR1 and CDR2 are LGHNA and YSLEER. This CDR3 spans 15 amino acids. V shed 0 bases and J shed 4 bases, with 10 bases lying between them. The CDR3 loop is CASSQDRNRYNEQFF. The CDR3 bases are TGCGCCAGCAGCCAAGATCGGAACCGGTACAATGAGCAGTTCTTC.